This T cell receptor beta chain is drawn from a study of PD-L1 blockade in urothelial cancer. Across the whole study: The researchers analyzed blood 3 weeks (second dose) and 6 weeks after treatment start. Per blood sample, T cells had a median of roughly 150,000.

Notes on this clone: Its specificity is not known.

The table came from immunoSEQ multiplex PCR; TCRdb's copy has only in-frame clones and leaves some out. Counted here are 95,000 to 100,000 clones, 87% occurring once; the ten biggest clones make up roughly 2%. The ends were cut back, 6 bases at V and 5 bases at J, with 26 bases in the middle. The CDR3 consists of 18 residues. Germline V lookup: CDR1 SGHDT, CDR2 YYEEEE. Study-wide findings and caveats: Those with durable benefit had larger increases in tumor-associated blood clones at 3 weeks.

This sample's time point: pretreatment peripheral blood. The rearrangement uses TRBV5-6 and TRBJ2-2; the D gene is possibly TRBD1 (6 bases). Sequences were derived from PBMCs, sampled around atezolizumab (anti-PD-L1) treatment. This sequence was found in a man aged 55 to 69 with urothelial cancer. CDR3 nucleotides: TGTGCCAGCACCCAGGGGCAGCCCGCCCTTCCGGGGACCGGGGAGCTGTTTTTT. It translates to CASTQGQPALPGTGELFF.